The 21 T cell receptor beta chains below all came from one sample that was sequenced in a study of Tregs in tolerant kidney transplant recipients. Recipients received nonmyeloablative bone marrow transplants from related graft donors, with transient mixed chimerism. TCRdb's copy holds only in-frame clones and misses some; the assay was immunoSEQ multiplex PCR. The sample lists 75,000 to 100,000 clones; more than 85% were seen once. The source material was CD4+ T cells from blood (PBMCs), sampled 12 months after the transplant. The origin of the receptors is a human patient who received a combined kidney and bone marrow transplant. Some T cells could come from the graft donor.

The V gene is TRBV7-2, the J gene TRBJ1-5; 7 bases match TRBD1. Germline values: CDR1 SGHTA, CDR2 FQGNSA. V was pared by 2 bases and J by 7 bases, with 11 bases of the junction left unmatched. This CDR3 is built from 16 residues. The DNA for the CDR3 is TGTGCCAGCAGCTTATGGACAGGATCCCTCGGGCAGCCCCAGCATTTT. Protein sequence: CASSLWTGSLGQPQHF.

This rearrangement joins TRBV5-1 to TRBJ2-5, with a tentative D call TRBD2 (6 bases). The V end was cut by 4 bases, the J end by 4 bases, with 17 bases between. In germline, CDR1 is SGHRS, CDR2 YFSETQ. This CDR3 has 15 residues. CDR3 sequence (DNA): TGCGCCAGCAGCCCTAGCGCGGGGTTTTTAGAGACCCAGTACTTC. It is translated as CASSPSAGFLETQYF.

This clone occurred a few times. This chain uses TRBV6-5 with TRBJ1-2, with 10 nucleotides matching TRBD1. The germline V gene encodes CDR1 MNHEY and CDR2 SVGAGI. The CDR3 consists of 15 residues. V lost 4 bases and J lost 7; bases outside the gene matches: 9. DNA for the CDR3: TGTGCCAGCAGTTCCGAGTACCGACAGGGGGCTGGCTACACCTTC. Translated, it gives CASSSEYRQGAGYTF.

J is TRBJ2-5 and V is TRBV5-6; D is perhaps TRBD1 (6 bases). Trimming pared 5 bases from V and 4 bases from J, leaving 21 bases between. The CDR3 has 16 amino acids. CDR1 and CDR2 from the germline V gene are SGHDT and YYEEEE. CDR3 sequence: CASRVSHWTVIETQYF. The DNA of the CDR3 is TGTGCCAGCAGGGTCTCCCACTGGACAGTAATAGAGACCCAGTACTTC. Drawing the rest from reference TRBV5-6 and TRBJ2-5, the complete variable domain is DAGVTQSPTHLIKTRGQQVTLRCSPKSGHDTVSWYQQALGQGPQFIFQYYEEEERQRGNFPDRFSGHQFPNYSSELNVNALLLGDSALYLCASRVSHWTVIETQYFGPGTRLLVL.

This clone was recorded a few times. The V gene is TRBV10-3, the J gene TRBJ1-1; 11 nucleotides agree with TRBD1. Germline V gene lookup returns CDR1 ENHRY and CDR2 SYGVKD. The V segment lost 3 bases and the J segment 3 bases; nucleotides outside the gene matches: 6. The CDR3 sequence is 16 residues long. The chain's CDR3 is CAISERTGGTDTEAFF. The DNA of the CDR3 is TGTGCCATCAGTGAAAGGACAGGGGGCACGGACACTGAAGCTTTCTTT.

This clone appeared a single time. The J gene is TRBJ2-7, the V gene TRBV5-4; 10 bases align to TRBD2. Germline loops: CDR1 SGHNT, CDR2 YYREEE (reference sequence). This CDR3 is 15 amino acids long. V lost 4 bases and J lost 3; bases outside the gene matches: 7. CDR3 region: CASSPGLAEIYEQYF. CDR3 sequence (DNA): TGTGCCAGCAGCCCCGGACTAGCGGAAATCTACGAGCAGTACTTC.

The CDR3 reads CASSLKHLQGANSPLHF. Written as DNA, the CDR3 is TGCGCCAGCAGCTTGAAGCACCTTCAGGGTGCGAATTCACCCCTCCACTTT. V gene TRBV5-1 combines with J gene TRBJ1-6; TRBD1 is a possible D gene (5 bases). Germline assignment: CDR1 SGHRS and CDR2 YFSETQ. This CDR3 spans 17 amino acids. V lost 1 base to trimming and J lost 7 bases, with 18 bases between them.

The table lists this clone with a few counts. The chain links TRBV11-2 to TRBJ2-1; 10 bases match TRBD1. CDR1 SGHAT and CDR2 FQNNGV come from the germline V gene. V lost 5 bases to trimming and J lost 5 bases; unmatched junction nucleotides: 6. The CDR3 extends over 15 amino acids. CDR3 loop: CASSVRQGAHNEQFF. CDR3 nucleotide sequence: TGTGCCAGCAGCGTCAGACAGGGGGCGCACAATGAGCAGTTCTTC. The full variable domain, with the rest looked up from reference TRBV11-2 and TRBJ2-1, is EAGVAQSPRYKIIEKRQSVAFWCNPISGHATLYWYQQILGQGPKLLIQFQNNGVVDDSQLPKDRFSAERLKGVDSTLKIQPAKLEDSAVYLCASSVRQGAHNEQFFGPGTRLTVL.

This clone showed up just once. The chain links TRBV2 to TRBJ1-2; D might be TRBD1 (6 bases). The CDR3 runs 14 residues. Germline CDR1 SNHLY, CDR2 FYNNEI. Trimming pared 1 base from V and 6 bases from J, leaving 12 bases between. The CDR3 DNA reads as TGTGCCAGCAGTGAAGACAGGGTAGTGGATGGCTACACCTTC. It specifies CASSEDRVVDGYTF.

This clone was recorded once. The chain has TRBV6-4 and TRBJ2-3, with 7 positions matching TRBD2. With 5 bases clipped from V and 3 bases from J, the junction kept 11 bases outside the gene matches. The CDR3 is 16 amino acids. The germline V gene encodes CDR1 MRHNA and CDR2 SNTAGT. The CDR3 reads CASSLFAGAITDTQYF. The CDR3, as DNA: TGTGCCAGCAGTCTTTTTGCGGGAGCGATTACAGATACGCAGTATTTT.

The V call is TRBV10-3, the J call TRBJ2-2, with 13 positions matching TRBD2. The junction had 6 bases not matched to a gene; V was cut back by 2 bases and J by 0 bases. The CDR3 loop spans 19 amino acids. CDR1 ENHRY and CDR2 SYGVKD come from the germline V gene. CDR3 in amino acids: CAISEAGLAGVTNTGELFF. CDR3 in DNA: TGTGCCATCAGTGAGGCTGGACTAGCGGGAGTAACGAACACCGGGGAGCTGTTTTTT.

The CDR3 nucleotides read TGTGCCAGCAGCCCTGTGGAGGGCGAGCAGTACTTC. Its protein product is CASSPVEGEQYF. The V gene is TRBV5-4, the J gene TRBJ2-7; D is possibly TRBD2 (6 bases). There are 12 residues in the CDR3. V dropped 4 bases and J dropped 6 bases, with 11 bases sitting between them. Germline assignment: CDR1 SGHNT and CDR2 YYREEE (reference sequence). The whole variable domain, remainder taken from reference TRBV5-4 and TRBJ2-7, is ETGVTQSPTHLIKTRGQQVTLRCSSQSGHNTVSWYQQALGQGPQFIFQYYREEENGRGNFPPRFSGLQFPNYSSELNVNALELDDSALYLCASSPVEGEQYFGPGTRLTVT.

The chain is built from TRBV6-6 and TRBJ2-5; maybe TRBD1 (5 bases). The CDR3 is 14 amino acids. Trimming took 2 bases from V and 5 from J, leaving 12 bases between them. Per germline, CDR1 MNHNY and CDR2 SVGAGI (reference sequence). The chain's CDR3 is CASSYQGTGETQYF. DNA for the CDR3: TGTGCCAGCAGTTACCAGGGAACTGGGGAGACCCAGTACTTC.

The V call is TRBV4-2, the J call TRBJ2-7, with 10 positions matching TRBD2. J lost 3 bases, V lost 0 bases, and 5 bases had no gene match. This CDR3 is 16 amino acids long. Per the germline V gene, CDR1 is LGHNA and CDR2 is YNFKEQ. The CDR3 nucleotides read TGTGCCAGCAGCCAAGATTCGACTAGCGGGTTCTACGAGCAGTACTTC. Its translation: CASSQDSTSGFYEQYF.

This clone was counted a single time. This chain connects TRBV7-2 to TRBJ1-2; 7 bases fit TRBD1. The J segment lost 5 bases and the V segment lost 5 bases, leaving 8 bases of the junction unmatched. The CDR3 runs 14 residues. Germline CDR1 SGHTA, CDR2 FQGNSA. The CDR3 coding sequence is TGTGCCAGCAGCCGAGGGGGCGATATGTATGGCTACACCTTC. Protein product: CASSRGGDMYGYTF.

This clone has only one observation. The CDR3 region has the DNA TGTGCAAGTCGCTTATCCCGGGTGGAGACCCAGTACTTC. Amino acid sequence: CASRLSRVETQYF. The chain links TRBV12-2 to TRBJ2-5; TRBD2 is taken as the D call from the table, unchecked against the DNA. TRBV12-2 is noted as a pseudogene. This CDR3 has 13 amino acids.

The rearrangement uses TRBV28 and TRBJ2-7; D possibly corresponds to TRBD2 (5 bases). The length of the CDR3 is 15 residues. The germline V gene has CDR1 MDHEN and CDR2 SYDVKM. Between the trimmed V and J ends, which lost 1 base and 3 bases, there was a span of 13 bases. As DNA, the CDR3 is TGTGCCAGCAGTTTATATCCGGGAAGCTACTACGAGCAGTACTTC. Translation gives CASSLYPGSYYEQYF. Full variable domain (rest looked up from reference TRBV28 and TRBJ2-7): DVKVTQSSRYLVKRTGEKVFLECVQDMDHENMFWYRQDPGLGLRLIYFSYDVKMKEKGDIPEGYSVSREKKERFSLILESASTNQTSMYLCASSLYPGSYYEQYFGPGTRLTVT.

This chain links TRBV15 with TRBJ2-5; TRBD2 matches at 7 bases. The CDR3 has 13 amino acids. Germline V lookup: CDR1 LNHNV, CDR2 YYDKDF (reference sequence). The V segment lost 10 bases and the J segment 5 bases; nucleotides outside the gene matches: 10. The CDR3 reads CAIAGAPWETQYF. In DNA, the CDR3 is TGTGCCATCGCGGGAGCTCCATGGGAGACCCAGTACTTC.

The chain recombines TRBV10-1 with TRBJ2-7; D remains ambiguous. Germline CDR1 reads WNHNN; CDR2 reads SYGVQD (reference sequence). This CDR3 comprises 14 residues. V shed 0 bases and J shed 1 base, with 7 bases lying between them. The CDR3 loop is CASSESNISYEQYF. DNA for the CDR3: TGCGCCAGCAGTGAGTCTAACATTTCCTACGAGCAGTACTTC.

This sequence joins TRBV7-3 and TRBJ2-1; 13 positions agree with TRBD2. Germline V CDR1 and CDR2: SGHTA, FQGTGA. V lost 2 bases, J lost 10 bases, and 8 bases stayed unmatched. This CDR3 comprises 16 residues. The CDR3 spells CASSLVGTSGVAEQFF. The CDR3 region has the DNA TGTGCCAGCAGCTTAGTAGGGACTAGCGGGGTCGCCGAGCAGTTCTTC.

The V call is TRBV27, the J call TRBJ1-1; D might be TRBD1 (6 bases). The germline gives CDR1 MNHEY, CDR2 SMNVEV (reference sequence). V lost 2 bases and J lost 5, with 9 bases in between. The CDR3 totals 13 residues. CDR3 region: CASSLAGTTEAFF. The CDR3 nucleotides read TGTGCCAGCAGTTTAGCCGGGACAACTGAAGCTTTCTTT.